The rows below give T cell receptor beta chains drawn from one sample of a study of neoadjuvant anti-PD-1 for oral cavity cancer. Using immunoSEQ multiplex PCR, the repertoire was profiled, and TCRdb retains in-frame clones only, with some absent. Of about 14,000 clones listed, roughly 70% were seen once; the top ten hold less than 3%. Source: PBMCs, taken after nivolumab (anti-PD-1) treatment. All receptors come from a person aged 35 to 85 with oral cavity squamous cell carcinoma. Each CDR3 is given with its conserved first and last residue. The D gene is left open where the match is weak. Clone sizes are given selectively: once, few, many, or a class where the clone is expanded.

len: 13; d_gene: TRBD1; v_gene: TRBV5-4; j_gene: TRBJ1-2; abundance: NA; CDR3nt: TGTGCCAGCAGCTCAAGGGGGCAAAATGGCTACACCTTC; CDR3aa: CASSSRGQNGYTF
len: 15; d_gene: NA; v_gene: TRBV27; j_gene: TRBJ2-7; abundance: NA; CDR3nt: TGTGCCAGCAGTTTATCTATCGCCAGGGGCTACGAGCAGTACTTC; CDR3aa: CASSLSIARGYEQYF
len: 16; d_gene: NA; v_gene: TRBV27; j_gene: TRBJ2-3; abundance: once; CDR3nt: TGTGCCAGCAGTTTCTTCCGGGAGTCCCCCACAGATACGCAGTATTTT; CDR3aa: CASSFFRESPTDTQYF
len: 18; d_gene: NA; v_gene: TRBV27; j_gene: TRBJ2-3; abundance: NA; CDR3nt: TGTGCCAGCAGTCGAACCGCCTATGGGACGGAAGCTACAGATACGCAGTATTTT; CDR3aa: CASSRTAYGTEATDTQYF
len: 17; d_gene: NA; v_gene: TRBV5-4; j_gene: TRBJ2-1; abundance: NA; CDR3nt: TGTGCCAGCAGCTTGGGGGGGAGCGGTCGCTCCTACAATGAGCAGTTCTTC; CDR3aa: CASSLGGSGRSYNEQFF
len: 18; d_gene: TRBD2; v_gene: TRBV4-1; j_gene: TRBJ2-1; abundance: NA; CDR3nt: TGCGCCAGCAGCCGGACTAGCGGGAGCGGGCGCTCCTACAATGAGCAGTTCTTC; CDR3aa: CASSRTSGSGRSYNEQFF
len: 13; d_gene: NA; v_gene: TRBV25-1; j_gene: TRBJ2-5; abundance: NA; CDR3nt: TGTGCCAGCAGCCCGTCGAGGGTGGAGACCCAGTACTTC; CDR3aa: CASSPSRVETQYF
len: 14; d_gene: TRBD2; v_gene: TRBV4-1; j_gene: TRBJ2-7; abundance: once; CDR3nt: TGCGCCAGCAGCCAAGATCGGCTAGCGGGAGATAAGTACTTC; CDR3aa: CASSQDRLAGDKYF
len: 15; d_gene: TRBD1; v_gene: TRBV4-2; j_gene: TRBJ2-5; abundance: NA; CDR3nt: TGTGCCAGCAGCCAAGACGGGGGACAGGGCGAGACCCAGTACTTC; CDR3aa: CASSQDGGQGETQYF
len: 14; d_gene: TRBD2; v_gene: TRBV4-1; j_gene: TRBJ2-3; abundance: NA; CDR3nt: TGCGCCAGCAGCCTTAGCGGGAGCACAGATACGCAGTATTTT; CDR3aa: CASSLSGSTDTQYF
len: 18; d_gene: TRBD1; v_gene: TRBV7-2; j_gene: TRBJ1-1; abundance: few; CDR3nt: TGTGCCAGCAGCTTAAGCGGGATCGGGACAGGACGTCTTACTGAAGCTTTCTTT; CDR3aa: CASSLSGIGTGRLTEAFF
len: 14; d_gene: NA; v_gene: TRBV10-1; j_gene: TRBJ2-1; abundance: NA; CDR3nt: TGCGCCAGCAGTGAGATCAAGGGGTTGGGACTGACTTTCTTC; CDR3aa: CASSEIKGLGLTFF
len: 14; d_gene: NA; v_gene: TRBV5-1; j_gene: TRBJ2-1; abundance: NA; CDR3nt: TGCGCCAGCCGAAGGGACGTTAGTTCCCATGAGCAGTTCTTC; CDR3aa: CASRRDVSSHEQFF
len: 11; d_gene: NA; v_gene: TRBV7-8; j_gene: TRBJ2-2; abundance: NA; CDR3nt: TGTGCCAGCAGCTTCTACGGGGAGCTGTTTTTT; CDR3aa: CASSFYGELFF
len: 15; d_gene: NA; v_gene: TRBV6-5; j_gene: TRBJ1-4; abundance: once; CDR3nt: TGTGCCAGCAGCCGCGGACTGGAGGCGAGTGAAAAACTGTTTTTT; CDR3aa: CASSRGLEASEKLFF
len: 15; d_gene: NA; v_gene: TRBV7-6; j_gene: TRBJ1-4; abundance: NA; CDR3nt: TGTGCCAGCAGCTTAAGGACTGCCCTTAATGAAAAACTGTTTTTT; CDR3aa: CASSLRTALNEKLFF
len: 15; d_gene: NA; v_gene: TRBV2; j_gene: TRBJ2-1; abundance: once; CDR3nt: TGTGCCAGCAGCCGACGGTCTGAGACGACCAATGAGCAGTTCTTC; CDR3aa: CASSRRSETTNEQFF
len: 17; d_gene: TRBD2; v_gene: TRBV5-3; j_gene: TRBJ2-7; abundance: once; CDR3nt: TGTGCCAGAAGCTTGTGGATGCCGAGACTAGCGGAGAACGAGCAGTACTTC; CDR3aa: CARSLWMPRLAENEQYF
len: 11; d_gene: NA; v_gene: TRBV7-9; j_gene: TRBJ1-1; abundance: few; CDR3nt: TGTGCCAGCAGCTTAGTCGAAGAAGCTTTCTTT; CDR3aa: CASSLVEEAFF
len: 18; d_gene: TRBD1; v_gene: TRBV19; j_gene: TRBJ1-5; abundance: medium-sized; CDR3nt: TGTGCCAGTAGTATAGTACCGGGACAGGGGTTCGGGGATCAGCCCCAGCATTTT; CDR3aa: CASSIVPGQGFGDQPQHF
len: 13; d_gene: TRBD1; v_gene: TRBV27; j_gene: TRBJ2-3; abundance: NA; CDR3nt: TGTGCCAGCGCCACAGGGGGCACAGATACGCAGTATTTT; CDR3aa: CASATGGTDTQYF
len: 16; d_gene: NA; v_gene: TRBV7-8; j_gene: TRBJ2-2; abundance: once; CDR3nt: TGTGCCAGCAGCTTTACGGAGGGATGGAACACCGGGGAGCTGTTTTTT; CDR3aa: CASSFTEGWNTGELFF
len: 13; d_gene: NA; v_gene: TRBV5-6; j_gene: TRBJ2-5; abundance: NA; CDR3nt: TGTGCCAGCAGCTTGCTAGGAGGTGAGACCCAGTACTTC; CDR3aa: CASSLLGGETQYF
len: 14; d_gene: NA; v_gene: TRBV10-2; j_gene: TRBJ2-7; abundance: few; CDR3nt: TGCGCCAGCAGTGTGTCGGGGGCCTCCTACGAGCAGTACTTC; CDR3aa: CASSVSGASYEQYF
len: 14; d_gene: TRBD1; v_gene: TRBV7-6; j_gene: TRBJ2-1; abundance: few; CDR3nt: TGTGCCAGCAGCCCACCAGACAGGGGGAATGAGCAGTTCTTC; CDR3aa: CASSPPDRGNEQFF
len: 13; d_gene: TRBD1; v_gene: TRBV7-8; j_gene: TRBJ2-1; abundance: once; CDR3nt: TGTGCCAGCAGCTTAGGACAGGGCACTGAGCAGTTCTTC; CDR3aa: CASSLGQGTEQFF
len: 14; d_gene: NA; v_gene: TRBV15; j_gene: TRBJ2-4; abundance: few; CDR3nt: TGTGCCACCCAGGCGGCAGTCAGTGAAAACATTCAGTACTTC; CDR3aa: CATQAAVSENIQYF